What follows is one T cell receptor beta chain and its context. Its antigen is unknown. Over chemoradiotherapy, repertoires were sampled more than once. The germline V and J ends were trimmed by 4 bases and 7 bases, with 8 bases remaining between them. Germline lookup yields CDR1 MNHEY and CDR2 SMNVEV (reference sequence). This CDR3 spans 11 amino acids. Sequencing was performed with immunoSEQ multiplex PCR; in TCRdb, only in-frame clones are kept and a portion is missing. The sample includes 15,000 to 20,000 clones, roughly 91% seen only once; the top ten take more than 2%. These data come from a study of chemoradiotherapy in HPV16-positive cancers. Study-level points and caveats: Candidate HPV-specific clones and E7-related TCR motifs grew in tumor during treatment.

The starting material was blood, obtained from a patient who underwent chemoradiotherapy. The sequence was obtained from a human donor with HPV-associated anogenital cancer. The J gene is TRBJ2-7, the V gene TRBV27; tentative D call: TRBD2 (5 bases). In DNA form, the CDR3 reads TGTGCCAGCAGTTCCCCGGGGGAGCAGTACTTC. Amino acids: CASSSPGEQYF.